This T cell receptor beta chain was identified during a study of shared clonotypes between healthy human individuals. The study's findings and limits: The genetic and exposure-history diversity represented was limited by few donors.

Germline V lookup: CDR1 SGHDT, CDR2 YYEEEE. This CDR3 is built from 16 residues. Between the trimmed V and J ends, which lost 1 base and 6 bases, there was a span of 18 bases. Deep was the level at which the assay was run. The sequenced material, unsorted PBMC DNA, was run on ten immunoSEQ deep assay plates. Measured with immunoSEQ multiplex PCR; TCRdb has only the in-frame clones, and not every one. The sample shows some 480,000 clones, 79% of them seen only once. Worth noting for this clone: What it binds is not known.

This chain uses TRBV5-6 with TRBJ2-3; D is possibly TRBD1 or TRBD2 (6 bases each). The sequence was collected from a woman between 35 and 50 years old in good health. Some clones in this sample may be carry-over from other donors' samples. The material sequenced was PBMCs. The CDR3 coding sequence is TGTGCCAGCAGCTTGCTTTTGGGGGGCGGAGGTGATACGCAGTATTTT. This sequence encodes CASSLLLGGGGDTQYF.